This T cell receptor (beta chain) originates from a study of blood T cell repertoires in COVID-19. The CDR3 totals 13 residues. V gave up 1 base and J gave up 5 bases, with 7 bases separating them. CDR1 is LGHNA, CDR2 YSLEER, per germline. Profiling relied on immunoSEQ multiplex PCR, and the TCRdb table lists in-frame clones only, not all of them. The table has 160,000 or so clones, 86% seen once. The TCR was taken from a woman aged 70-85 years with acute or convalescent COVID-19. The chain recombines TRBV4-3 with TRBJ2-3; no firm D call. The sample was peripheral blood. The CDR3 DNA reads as TGCGCCAGCAGCCAAGGAGGTAGAGATACGCAGTATTTT. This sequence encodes CASSQGGRDTQYF.